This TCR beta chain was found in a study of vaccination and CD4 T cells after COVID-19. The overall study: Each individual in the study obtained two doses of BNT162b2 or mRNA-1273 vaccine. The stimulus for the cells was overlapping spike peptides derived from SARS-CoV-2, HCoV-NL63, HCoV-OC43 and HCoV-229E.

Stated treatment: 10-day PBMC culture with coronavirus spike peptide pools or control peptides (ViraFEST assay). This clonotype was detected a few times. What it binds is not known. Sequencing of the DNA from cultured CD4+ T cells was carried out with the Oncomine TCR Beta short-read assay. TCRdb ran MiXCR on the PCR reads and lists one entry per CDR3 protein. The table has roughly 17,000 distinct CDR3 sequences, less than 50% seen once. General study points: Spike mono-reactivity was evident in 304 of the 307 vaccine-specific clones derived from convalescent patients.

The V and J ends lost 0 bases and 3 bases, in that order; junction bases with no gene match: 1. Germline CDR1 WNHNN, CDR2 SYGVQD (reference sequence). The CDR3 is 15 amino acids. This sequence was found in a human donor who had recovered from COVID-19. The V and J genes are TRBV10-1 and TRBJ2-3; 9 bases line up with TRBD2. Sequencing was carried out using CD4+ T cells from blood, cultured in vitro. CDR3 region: CASSESSGGTDTQYF. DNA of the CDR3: TGCGCCAGCAGTGAGTCTAGCGGGGGAACAGATACGCAGTATTTT.